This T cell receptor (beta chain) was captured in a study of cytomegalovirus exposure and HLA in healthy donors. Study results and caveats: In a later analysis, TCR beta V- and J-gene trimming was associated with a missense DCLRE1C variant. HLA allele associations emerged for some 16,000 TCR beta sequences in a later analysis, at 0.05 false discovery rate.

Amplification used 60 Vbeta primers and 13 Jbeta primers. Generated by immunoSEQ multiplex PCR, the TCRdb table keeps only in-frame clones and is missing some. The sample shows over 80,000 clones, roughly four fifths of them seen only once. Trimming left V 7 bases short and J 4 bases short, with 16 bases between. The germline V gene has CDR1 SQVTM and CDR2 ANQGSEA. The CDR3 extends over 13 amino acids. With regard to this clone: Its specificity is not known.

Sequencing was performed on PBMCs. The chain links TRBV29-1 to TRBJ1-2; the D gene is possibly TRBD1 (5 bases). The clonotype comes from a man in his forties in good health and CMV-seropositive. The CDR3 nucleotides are TGCAGCGCCCCTGGGGGGGAACCCTATGGCTACACCTTC. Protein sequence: CSAPGGEPYGYTF.